One and the same sample provided the 29 T cell receptor beta chains below, sequenced in a study of shared clonotypes between healthy human individuals. Sequenced by immunoSEQ multiplex PCR; TCRdb stores in-frame clones only, minus some. In the table there are fewer than 3 million clones, 85% to 95% of which are singletons. The sequencing sample was made of naive CD4+ T cells from PBMCs. Regarding subset: CD45RA+ positively selected. Receptors originate from a young man in good health. Some clones in this sample may be carry-over from other donors' samples.

This chain joins TRBV9 and TRBJ2-3; D is undetermined. V shed 0 bases and J shed 3 bases, with 14 bases lying between them. The CDR3 has 16 residues. CDR1 and CDR2 from the germline V gene are SGDLS and YYNGEE. The CDR3 DNA reads as TGTGCCAGCAGCGTAGAGCCGGCGGTCCATACAGATACGCAGTATTTT. Translated, it gives CASSVEPAVHTDTQYF.

The chain has TRBV7-3 and TRBJ1-1; no clear D. V lost 4 bases and J 0 bases, leaving 18 bases between the germline ends. Germline V gives CDR1 SGHTA, CDR2 FQGTGA. The CDR3 covers 17 residues. CDR3 nucleotide sequence: TGTGCCAGCAGCTCCGCATCCTTCGGTTCTGTGAACACTGAAGCTTTCTTT. It codes for CASSSASFGSVNTEAFF.

The chain employs TRBV11-3 and TRBJ2-5; TRBD2 matches 7 bases. There are 13 residues in the CDR3. Trimming cost V 3 bases and J 9 bases; bases outside gene matches: 7. Germline loops: CDR1 SGHNT, CDR2 YENEEA. This CDR3 reads CASSLGRGGSQYF. CDR3 DNA: TGTGCCAGCAGCTTGGGGAGGGGAGGGTCCCAGTACTTC.

In the case of this clone: Other DNA sequences in the sample encode the same CDR3. The gene calls are TRBV28 and TRBJ1-2; D possibly corresponds to TRBD1 (6 bases). This CDR3 spans 13 amino acids. V lost 6 bases and J 4 bases, leaving 12 bases between the germline ends. CDR1 is MDHEN, CDR2 SYDVKM, per germline. CDR3 sequence (DNA): TGTGCCAGCAGCCTAGAGGGGGGCTATGGCTACACCTTC. Residues: CASSLEGGYGYTF.

The J gene is TRBJ2-3, the V gene TRBV27, with unresolved D. Germline V CDR1 and CDR2: MNHEY, SMNVEV (reference sequence). Trimming removed 7 bases from V and 7 bases from J, with 12 bases in between. This CDR3 spans 12 amino acids. The CDR3 DNA is TGTGCCAGCACCAGTTACGCCAATACGCAGTATTTT. It is translated as CASTSYANTQYF.

The chain links TRBV5-4 to TRBJ2-7; maybe TRBD2 (6 bases). The CDR3 is 12 amino acids. The V gene lost 4 bases and the J gene lost 6 bases, with 11 bases spanning the gap. The germline CDR1 and CDR2 sequences are SGHNT and YYREEE (reference sequence). CDR3 residues: CASSPLGSEQYF. In DNA form, the CDR3 reads TGTGCCAGCAGCCCGCTCGGGAGCGAGCAGTACTTC.

The chain links TRBV5-1 to TRBJ2-7, with 12 bases fitting TRBD1. Trimming cost V 4 bases and J 6 bases; bases outside gene matches: 14. The CDR3 runs 17 residues. The germline V gene has CDR1 SGHRS and CDR2 YFSETQ. This CDR3 reads CASSRAGTGGVLGEQYF. DNA of the CDR3: TGCGCCAGCAGCCGAGCAGGGACAGGGGGCGTGTTGGGCGAGCAGTACTTC.

This clone was seen just once. The rearrangement joins TRBV4-1 to TRBJ1-2; 9 positions agree with TRBD1. Germline V gene sequence: CDR1 MGHRA, CDR2 YSYEKL. The CDR3 length is 15 residues. V dropped 3 bases and J dropped 4; count of bases not matched to a gene: 6. CDR3 DNA sequence: TGCGCCAGCAGCCAGGCAGGGACAGGGATCTATGGCTACACCTTC. Its translation: CASSQAGTGIYGYTF.

The J gene is TRBJ2-7, the V gene TRBV9; D unresolved. Germline CDR1 reads SGDLS; CDR2 reads YYNGEE. Trimming pared 0 bases from V and 6 bases from J, leaving 16 bases between. The length of the CDR3 is 15 residues. CDR3 bases: TGTGCCAGCAGCGTAGGTCTAGAATTTACGCGCGAGCAGTACTTC. It translates to CASSVGLEFTREQYF.

The chain has TRBV21-1 and TRBJ1-2. TRBV21-1 is an annotated pseudogene. The CDR3 spans 17 residues. CDR3: CASSKSRDSGVNCGYTF. The CDR3 nucleotides are TGTGCCAGCAGCAAATCTAGGGACTCGGGTGTGAATTGTGGCTACACCTTC.

The CDR3 reads CASSEVGYEAFF. The CDR3 DNA is TGTGCCAGCAGTGAAGTGGGGTATGAAGCTTTCTTT. The rearrangement links TRBV6-1 to TRBJ1-1; no definite D call. The CDR3 is 12 residues long. The V gene lost 1 base and the J gene lost 7 bases, with 7 bases spanning the gap. Germline V gene lookup returns CDR1 MNHNS and CDR2 SASEGT.

A word on this clone: Other DNA sequences from this sample encode an identical CDR3 as well. The V and J genes are TRBV5-1 and TRBJ2-7, with 9 bases that match TRBD2. V dropped 0 bases and J dropped 3; count of bases not matched to a gene: 7. This CDR3 has 16 residues. Germline loops: CDR1 SGHRS, CDR2 YFSETQ. The CDR3: CASSLGALAGNYEQYF. Written as DNA, the CDR3 is TGCGCCAGCAGCTTGGGAGCGCTAGCGGGAAACTACGAGCAGTACTTC.

This clone has just one count. The chain links TRBV10-3 to TRBJ1-1; 9 bases are a match to TRBD1. This CDR3 spans 15 amino acids. Germline V lookup: CDR1 ENHRY, CDR2 SYGVKD. V lost 7 bases, J lost 5 bases, and 11 bases stayed unmatched. CDR3 sequence: CAINRGLSLRTEAFF. CDR3 DNA: TGTGCCATCAACAGGGGGCTGAGTTTGAGGACTGAAGCTTTCTTT.

This clone appeared once. V usage is TRBV5-1 and J usage is TRBJ2-2; D possibly matches TRBD1 or TRBD2 (5 bases each). Germline V gene lookup returns CDR1 SGHRS and CDR2 YFSETQ. V lost 7 bases and J 3 bases, leaving 16 bases between the germline ends. The length of the CDR3 is 15 residues. In DNA form, the CDR3 reads TGCGCCAGCCGATCCTTTGTGGGGGACACCGGGGAGCTGTTTTTT. Protein sequence: CASRSFVGDTGELFF.

This chain links TRBV6-5 with TRBJ1-1, with 8 bases fitting TRBD1. The CDR3 runs to 13 residues. V shed 6 bases and J 5 bases; nucleotides not matched to a gene: 5. Germline V gene lookup returns CDR1 MNHEY and CDR2 SVGAGI. The CDR3 spells CASRETGATEAFF. DNA for the CDR3: TGTGCCAGCAGGGAGACAGGGGCGACTGAAGCTTTCTTT.

The rearrangement uses TRBV18 and TRBJ2-7, with 9 bases lining up with TRBD1. This CDR3 has 15 amino acids. Germline values: CDR1 KGHSH, CDR2 LQKENI. Trimming cost V 6 bases and J 1 base; bases outside gene matches: 7. DNA for the CDR3: TGTGCCAGCTCCCGGGGGACAGGGACATCCTACGAGCAGTACTTC. Its translation is CASSRGTGTSYEQYF.

J is TRBJ2-7 and V is TRBV2; no firm D call. The length of the CDR3 is 14 residues. Trimming pared 7 bases from V and 1 base from J, leaving 14 bases between. Germline-derived CDR1 and CDR2 are SNHLY and FYNNEI. CDR3 coding DNA: TGTGCCAGCACTCTGATGGCGGATTCCTACGAGCAGTACTTC. Protein: CASTLMADSYEQYF. Filled out from reference TRBV2 and TRBJ2-7, the complete variable domain reads EPEVTQTPSHQVTQMGQEVILRCVPISNHLYFYWYRQILGQKVEFLVSFYNNEISEKSEIFDDQFSVERPDGSNFTLKIRSTKLEDSAMYFCASTLMADSYEQYFGPGTRLTVT.

The rearrangement uses TRBV10-3 and TRBJ1-5, with TRBD1 matching over 8 bases. Looked up from germline, CDR1 is ENHRY and CDR2 is SYGVKD. The V segment lost 2 bases and the J segment 7 bases; nucleotides outside the gene matches: 7. The CDR3 totals 15 residues. The CDR3 here is CAISEVDRGDQPQHF. CDR3 in DNA: TGTGCCATCAGTGAGGTTGACAGGGGAGACCAGCCCCAGCATTTT.

The chain recombines TRBV5-1 with TRBJ2-3, with 12 bases that match TRBD1. CDR1 and CDR2 (germline): SGHRS, YFSETQ. This CDR3 region has 16 residues. V was clipped by 1 base and J by 5 bases; unmatched bases: 5. DNA of the CDR3: TGCGCCAGCAGCTTGCAGGGACAGGGGGCAGTAGATACGCAGTATTTT. Protein: CASSLQGQGAVDTQYF.

This clone was detected only once. The chain recombines TRBV5-1 with TRBJ2-1; no clear D gene. V was trimmed by 5 bases and J by 5 bases, leaving 11 bases between them. Looked up from germline, CDR1 is SGHRS and CDR2 is YFSETQ. This CDR3 has 13 amino acids. The CDR3 nucleotides are TGCGCCAGCAGTGGGAACGTGGACAATGAGCAGTTCTTC. It yields the protein CASSGNVDNEQFF.

The chain is built from TRBV18 and TRBJ2-7; perhaps TRBD2 as D (5 bases). The germline V gene has CDR1 KGHSH and CDR2 LQKENI. Trimming took 2 bases from V and 3 from J, leaving 11 bases between them. CDR3 size: 14 residues. The CDR3 protein is CASSPGLEGYEQYF. The CDR3 nucleotides read TGTGCCAGCTCACCAGGCCTAGAGGGCTACGAGCAGTACTTC.

The chain recombines TRBV11-1 with TRBJ2-2; TRBD1 aligns across 10 bases. The CDR3 has 15 residues. Germline CDR1 reads SGHAT; CDR2 reads FQDESV (reference sequence). Trimming cost V 6 bases and J 5 bases; bases outside gene matches: 6. The CDR3: CASRVGQGRTGELFF. CDR3 coding DNA: TGTGCCAGCAGGGTGGGACAGGGGAGAACCGGGGAGCTGTTTTTT.

The chain combines TRBV15 with TRBJ1-4; D is perhaps TRBD1 (6 bases). This CDR3 has 15 residues. V lost 1 base, J lost 7 bases, and 13 bases lay in between. Germline assignment: CDR1 LNHNV and CDR2 YYDKDF (reference sequence). In DNA, the CDR3 is TGTGCCACCAGCAGAGGGAAGAGGGGGGGTGAAAAACTGTTTTTT. This sequence encodes CATSRGKRGGEKLFF. The variable domain in full, with the rest retrieved from reference TRBV15 and TRBJ1-4, is DAMVIQNPRYQVTQFGKPVTLSCSQTLNHNVMYWYQQKSSQAPKLLFHYYDKDFNNEADTPDNFQSRRPNTSFCFLDIRSPGLGDTAMYLCATSRGKRGGEKLFFGSGTQLSVL.

This clone was recorded only once. J is TRBJ2-1 and V is TRBV27, with 8 bases matching TRBD1. Unmatched junction bases numbered 13, after V lost 3 bases and J lost 6 bases. CDR3 size: 17 residues. Per the germline V gene, CDR1 is MNHEY and CDR2 is SMNVEV (reference sequence). The CDR3 region is CASSFTPGRGPPNEQFF. CDR3 nucleotide sequence: TGTGCCAGCAGTTTCACGCCGGGCAGGGGGCCCCCCAATGAGCAGTTCTTC.

This chain uses TRBV6-6 with TRBJ2-2; 10 positions match TRBD1. V lost 8 bases, J lost 7 bases, and 7 bases stayed unmatched. Germline V CDR1 and CDR2: MNHNY, SVGAGI (reference sequence). This CDR3 has 14 residues. The CDR3 sequence: CASGGTGAGGELFF. In DNA, the CDR3 is TGTGCCAGCGGGGGGACAGGGGCTGGCGGGGAGCTGTTTTTT.

The gene calls are TRBV29-1 and TRBJ2-1, with TRBD2 as a possible D gene (7 bases). V lost 7 bases and J 2 bases, leaving 18 bases between the germline ends. The CDR3 covers 15 residues. Germline-derived CDR1 and CDR2 are SQVTM and ANQGSEA. The CDR3, as DNA: TGCAGCGCCGCCGGAACAGGGAGGGCCTACAATGAGCAGTTCTTC. Its protein is CSAAGTGRAYNEQFF.

In its sample, this clone was seen once. The chain uses TRBV4-3 and TRBJ2-7; TRBD2 is a possible D gene (6 bases). The ends were cut back, 4 bases at V and 0 bases at J, with 19 bases in the middle. Germline loops: CDR1 LGHNA, CDR2 YSLEER. The CDR3 spans 17 residues. The DNA for the CDR3 is TGCGCCAGCAGCCGGGACCGGACTACGATGGGCTCCTACGAGCAGTACTTC. Amino acids: CASSRDRTTMGSYEQYF.

This chain uses TRBV5-8 with TRBJ2-1; 9 nucleotides line up with TRBD2. J was trimmed by 9 bases and V by 4 bases; bases with no gene match: 14. Germline CDR1 is SGHTS and CDR2 is YDEGEE. The CDR3 length is 16 residues. The CDR3 sequence: CASSPGGSGRGGEQFF. The CDR3 bases are TGTGCCAGCAGCCCCGGGGGTAGCGGGAGAGGTGGTGAGCAGTTCTTC.

V and J are TRBV18 and TRBJ2-1, with D possibly matching TRBD1 (5 bases). Trimming left V 3 bases short and J 10 bases short, with 10 bases between. Germline loops: CDR1 KGHSH, CDR2 LQKENI. CDR3 length: 12 residues. Written as DNA, the CDR3 is TGTGCCAGCTCACCGTTTGGGGCGGAGCAGTTCTTC. It is translated as CASSPFGAEQFF. The full variable domain, with the rest looked up from reference TRBV18 and TRBJ2-1, is NAGVMQNPRHLVRRRGQEARLRCSPMKGHSHVYWYRQLPEEGLKFMVYLQKENIIDESGMPKERFSAEFPKEGPSILRIQQVVRGDSAAYFCASSPFGAEQFFGPGTRLTVL.